This TCR beta chain was identified in a study of cytomegalovirus exposure and HLA in healthy donors. The PCR employed 60 Vbeta primers together with 13 Jbeta primers. The repertoire was sequenced with immunoSEQ multiplex PCR; TCRdb's copy has only in-frame clones and lacks some. This sample has over 95,000 clones, with 77% found just once. The trim removed 6 bases at V and 6 bases at J, leaving 7 bases unmatched. CDR1 and CDR2 from the germline V gene are MNHEY and SVGAGI. The CDR3 runs to 14 residues. The TCR sequence derives from a man aged 35-49 years in good health and CMV-seropositive. V gene TRBV6-5 combines with J gene TRBJ1-1, with 10 bases aligning to TRBD1. Sequencing was carried out using PBMCs. CDR3 in DNA: TGTGCCAGCAGAAGGGACAGGGGAAGTCCTGAAGCTTTCTTT. Protein: CASRRDRGSPEAFF.